These 7 T cell receptor beta chains were sequenced from one sample in a study of T cell repertoires in cytomegalovirus infection. TCRdb re-called the reads through MiXCR, storing one row per CDR3 protein. The repertoire consists of some 800,000 distinct CDR3 sequences, with approximately 29% occurring once and the leading ten covering around 12%. Their target antigens are unknown. This sample comprised cultured CD8+ T cells from PBMCs, obtained from culture after CMV antigen stimulation. Receptors originate from a human donor in good health (CMV status not recorded). Some clones in this sample may be carry-over from other donors' samples.

This clonotype appeared a few times. The chain recombines TRBV7-6 with TRBJ2-1; no firm D call. The CDR3 totals 18 residues. Trimming removed 3 bases from V and 0 bases from J, with 18 bases in between. Germline V gene data show CDR1 as SGHVS and CDR2 as FNYEAQ. The CDR3 reads CASSFSQSSFSSYNEQFF. CDR3 in DNA: TGTGCCAGCAGCTTCTCGCAATCCAGCTTTAGCTCCTACAATGAGCAGTTCTTC.

This clonotype was observed at least ten times. The chain uses TRBV7-8 and TRBJ1-2; weak D call: TRBD1 (5 bases). V was clipped by 1 base and J by 0 bases, with 15 bases between them. The CDR3 sequence is 17 residues long. Looked up from germline, CDR1 is SGHVS and CDR2 is FQNEAQ. Here the CDR3 reads CASSLVSYGTANYGYTF. CDR3 bases: TGTGCCAGCAGCTTAGTGTCTTACGGGACGGCTAACTATGGCTACACCTTC.

This chain joins TRBV5-1 and TRBJ1-2; D is ambiguous. Germline V gene data show CDR1 as SGHRS and CDR2 as YFSETQ. The CDR3 has 16 amino acids. With 0 bases removed from V and 6 bases from J, the gap between germline ends came to 18 bases. CDR3 bases: TGCGCCAGCAGCTTGGACGAACACATGGCGTATGATGGCTACACCTTC. Translated: CASSLDEHMAYDGYTF. The full variable domain, completed using reference TRBV5-1 and TRBJ1-2, is KAGVTQTPRYLIKTRGQQVTLSCSPISGHRSVSWYQQTPGQGLQFLFEYFSETQRNKGNFPGRFSGRQFSNSRSEMNVSTLELGDSALYLCASSLDEHMAYDGYTFGSGTRLTVV.

This clonotype occurred many times. V is TRBV7-2 and J is TRBJ2-7; no clear D gene. Germline V lookup: CDR1 SGHTA, CDR2 FQGNSA. V was trimmed by 2 bases and J by 4 bases, leaving 15 bases between them. The CDR3 contains 15 residues. The CDR3 DNA follows: TGTGCCAGCAGCTTAACTCTAACCTCCTCATACGAGCAGTACTTC. The encoded protein is CASSLTLTSSYEQYF.

This clonotype was observed at least ten times. V and J are TRBV7-9 and TRBJ2-7, with no clear D. In germline, CDR1 is SEHNR, CDR2 FQNEAQ (reference sequence). The CDR3 consists of 13 residues. The germline V and J ends were trimmed by 1 base and 1 base, with 5 bases remaining between them. The CDR3 bases are TGTGCCAGCAGCTTAGGTTTTTCCTACGAGCAGTACTTC. Translated, it gives CASSLGFSYEQYF.

The chain uses TRBV6-8 and TRBJ1-1; no firm D call. The CDR3 runs 13 residues. Trimming removed 2 bases at V and 2 bases at J, with 6 bases between. Germline V gives CDR1 MNHGY, CDR2 SAAAGT. CDR3 DNA: TGTGCCAGCAGTTACAACAGCAACACTGAAGCTTTCTTT. Amino acids: CASSYNSNTEAFF.

This clonotype was detected only a few times. The rearrangement links TRBV20-1 to TRBJ2-2; D uncertain. Germline CDR1 and CDR2: DFQATT and SNEGSKA (reference sequence). The germline V and J ends were trimmed by 0 bases and 1 base, with 9 bases remaining between them. The CDR3 consists of 15 residues. Here the CDR3 reads CSARDQAENTGELFF. CDR3 coding DNA: TGCAGTGCTAGAGATCAGGCAGAGAACACCGGGGAGCTGTTTTTT.